This TCR beta chain was retrieved from a study of low-dose radiotherapy and immunotherapy resistance in tumors. The time point was: before trial treatment. There are many counts of this clonotype. The germline V and J ends were trimmed by 6 bases and 9 bases, with 15 bases remaining between them. This CDR3 spans 12 amino acids. The germline V gene has CDR1 SQVTM and CDR2 ANQGSEA. TRAV- and TRBV-specific primers primed first-strand cDNA, covering alpha and beta chains. TCR amplification involved 20 to 25 PCR cycles with a constant-region primer and V-primer adapter. TCRdb reanalysed the reads using MiXCR and keeps one entry per CDR3 protein. Of more than 85,000 distinct CDR3 sequences in the sample, more than 7.5% are singletons; the top ten hold 0.95% to 1.3%.

This specimen consisted of PBMCs, obtained before treatment. The TCR was taken from a male donor with prostate cancer. The V gene is TRBV29-1, the J gene TRBJ2-1, with D possibly being TRBD2 (5 bases). The CDR3 bases are TGCAGCGTCTCGGGGAACCTCCGTGAGCAGTTCTTC. Its protein is CSVSGNLREQFF.